This is a list of T cell receptor beta chains from one sample in a study of T-cell memory formation after mild COVID-19. TCRdb independently ran MiXCR on the 5' RACE reads; one entry per CDR3 protein. This table holds 250,000 to 400,000 distinct CDR3 sequences, 13% to 15% found once. The sequencing input was PBMCs or a T cell subset sorted from them (not recorded which). These TCRs come from a man between 18 and 35 years old who had mild COVID-19 (a few samples of this study predate the infection). Cell type and time point are not known. The CDR3 runs from the conserved cysteine through the conserved F or W. A D gene is named only where the DNA matches it firmly. Expanded clones are given a class, and other clones once, few, many or no size at all.

d_call	v_call	cdr3_length	j_call	clone_size	cdr3_aa	cdr3_nt
-	TRBV5-1	15	TRBJ1-6	-	CASSLQVVGNSPLHF	TGCGCCAGCAGCTTGCAGGTAGTGGGCAATTCACCCCTCCACTTT
-	TRBV29-1	14	TRBJ1-5	-	CSATAGLSNQPQHF	TGCAGCGCCACGGCGGGGCTTAGCAATCAGCCCCAGCATTTT
-	TRBV15	13	TRBJ2-1	-	CATSRRPLDEQFF	TGTGCCACCAGCAGACGTCCGTTGGATGAGCAGTTCTTC
-	TRBV18	13	TRBJ2-6	many	CASSPPGANVLTF	TGTGCCAGCTCACCACCTGGGGCCAACGTCCTGACTTTC
-	TRBV6-2/TRBV6-3	15	TRBJ1-2	few	CASSYRRVGDYGYTF	TGTGCCAGCAGTTACCGTCGGGTAGGCGACTATGGCTACACCTTC
-	TRBV24-1	14	TRBJ1-5	-	CATSEQGLGQPQHF	TGTGCCACCAGTGAACAGGGTCTAGGTCAGCCCCAGCATTTT
-	TRBV7-2	15	TRBJ2-7	few	CASSHGGSTFYEQYF	TGTGCCAGCAGCCACGGTGGGAGCACATTTTACGAGCAGTACTTC
-	TRBV7-8	15	TRBJ2-3	-	CASSSQERYTDTQYF	TGTGCCAGCAGCTCTCAGGAGAGATACACAGATACGCAGTATTTT
TRBD2	TRBV20-1	20	TRBJ2-3	-	CSAPFLGRGAGGRSTDTQYF	TGCAGTGCTCCCTTCTTGGGGCGGGGGGCCGGAGGACGTAGCACAGATACGCAGTATTTT
TRBD2	TRBV4-1	15	TRBJ2-1	many	CASSQVTWGGGEQFF	TGCGCCAGCAGCCAAGTTACGTGGGGGGGAGGTGAGCAGTTCTTC
-	TRBV2	14	TRBJ2-1	many	CASLALNSYNEQFF	TGTGCCAGCCTAGCGCTAAACTCCTACAATGAGCAGTTCTTC
TRBD2	TRBV12-3/TRBV12-4	12	TRBJ2-3	many	CASSLAGDTQYF	TGTGCCAGCAGCCTAGCGGGAGATACGCAGTATTTT
TRBD1	TRBV7-9	13	TRBJ2-5	few	CASGGQTSGSQYF	TGTGCCAGCGGGGGACAGACCTCGGGGTCCCAGTACTTC
TRBD2	TRBV6-5	16	TRBJ2-3	-	CASSYSSGASTDTQYF	TGTGCCAGCAGTTACTCGAGCGGGGCGAGCACAGATACGCAGTATTTT
-	TRBV7-6	14	TRBJ2-7	many	CASSLEVASYEQYF	TGTGCCAGCAGCTTAGAGGTGGCCTCCTACGAGCAGTACTTC
-	TRBV13	14	TRBJ2-5	few	CASSLAGLQGAQYF	TGTGCCAGCAGCTTAGCCGGTCTACAGGGAGCCCAGTACTTC
-	TRBV4-3	16	TRBJ1-1	-	CASSQDIGTLETEAFF	TGCGCCAGCAGCCAAGATATAGGGACCCTAGAAACTGAAGCTTTCTTT
-	TRBV6-5	13	TRBJ2-1	-	CASSRGLPLEQFF	TGTGCCAGCAGCAGGGGACTTCCCCTTGAGCAGTTCTTC
TRBD2	TRBV7-9	16	TRBJ2-4	many	CASSLSSGVAKNIQYF	TGTGCCAGCAGCTTGTCTAGCGGAGTAGCCAAAAACATTCAGTACTTC
TRBD1	TRBV6-2/TRBV6-3	18	TRBJ1-2	-	CASSYPSRDRGRYYGYTF	TGTGCCAGCAGTTACCCATCCCGGGACAGGGGGCGATACTATGGCTACACCTTC
-	TRBV7-8	21	TRBJ2-2	few	CASSLEDVRSGSAPGAGELFF	TGTGCCAGCAGCTTAGAGGATGTACGCAGTGGGAGCGCCCCAGGGGCCGGGGAGCTGTTTTTT
-	TRBV7-9	12	TRBJ1-2	few	CASSPDGYGYTF	TGTGCCAGCAGCCCGGACGGCTATGGCTACACCTTC
-	TRBV4-1	12	TRBJ2-2	-	CASSQGLGELFF	TGCGCCAGCAGCCAAGGACTCGGGGAGCTGTTTTTT
TRBD2	TRBV10-2	14	TRBJ2-1	-	CASGQRGPYNEQFF	TGCGCCAGCGGCCAGCGGGGGCCCTACAATGAGCAGTTCTTC
TRBD1	TRBV6-5	13	TRBJ1-5	many	CASSTQGWQPQHF	TGTGCCAGCAGTACACAGGGGTGGCAGCCCCAGCATTTT
TRBD2	TRBV4-3	15	TRBJ2-3	few	CASSQETSGLDTQYF	TGCGCCAGCAGCCAAGAGACTAGCGGGCTGGATACGCAGTATTTT
-	TRBV7-9	15	TRBJ1-3	-	CASSLFAGPGNTIYF	TGTGCCAGCAGCTTATTCGCGGGGCCTGGAAACACCATATATTTT
-	TRBV5-1	14	TRBJ1-3	many	CASRDGFSGNTIYF	TGCGCCAGCAGGGACGGTTTCTCTGGAAACACCATATATTTT
TRBD2	TRBV4-1	16	TRBJ2-5	-	CASSQPTSGRQETQYF	TGCGCCAGCAGCCAGCCGACTAGCGGGAGACAAGAGACCCAGTACTTC
-	TRBV5-4	16	TRBJ2-2	few	CASNLGGRSNTGELFF	TGTGCCAGCAACCTGGGGGGGCGGTCGAACACCGGGGAGCTGTTTTTT
TRBD1	TRBV7-9	15	TRBJ1-3	-	CASSRSGTAGNTIYF	TGTGCCAGCAGCAGATCCGGGACAGCTGGAAACACCATATATTTT
-	TRBV9	16	TRBJ2-3	-	CASSWSPGIIADTQYF	TGTGCCAGCTCCTGGAGCCCCGGGATTATCGCAGATACGCAGTATTTT
TRBD1	TRBV19	14	TRBJ2-1	-	CASSIGTGYGEQFF	TGTGCCAGTAGTATAGGGACAGGGTATGGTGAGCAGTTCTTC
-	TRBV7-2	14	TRBJ2-1	few	CASSVGLGQNEQFF	TGTGCCAGCAGCGTTGGATTGGGGCAAAATGAGCAGTTCTTC
TRBD2	TRBV4-3	13	TRBJ2-5	-	CASSQDLAGTQYF	TGCGCCAGCAGCCAAGATTTAGCGGGAACCCAGTACTTC
-	TRBV19	14	TRBJ2-5	many	CANWGKQGRKTQYF	TGTGCCAACTGGGGAAAACAGGGTAGGAAGACCCAGTACTTC
TRBD1	TRBV10-2	14	TRBJ1-5	few	CASSTGGGNQPQHF	TGCGCCAGCAGTACAGGGGGCGGGAATCAGCCCCAGCATTTT
TRBD1	TRBV12-3/TRBV12-4	14	TRBJ1-2	-	CASSFDRGGYGYTF	TGTGCCAGCAGTTTCGACAGGGGGGGCTATGGCTACACCTTC
-	TRBV5-1	14	TRBJ1-1	many	CASSLAGMNTEAFF	TGCGCCAGCAGCTTAGCGGGGATGAACACTGAAGCTTTCTTT
-	TRBV4-1	13	TRBJ2-5	many	CASSQSALETQYF	TGCGCCAGCAGCCAAAGTGCGTTGGAGACCCAGTACTTC
TRBD1	TRBV5-4	16	TRBJ2-6	few	CASTGTGASGANVLTF	TGTGCCAGCACCGGGACAGGCGCCTCTGGGGCCAACGTCCTGACTTTC
-	TRBV29-1	13	TRBJ1-3	-	CSVGTASGNTIYF	TGCAGCGTTGGGACAGCCTCTGGAAACACCATATATTTT
-	TRBV12-3/TRBV12-4	15	TRBJ2-7	few	CASSLVLGLAYEQYF	TGTGCCAGCAGTTTAGTCCTGGGGCTGGCGTACGAGCAGTACTTC
-	TRBV12-3/TRBV12-4	15	TRBJ2-1	few	CASSLGPDSYNEQFF	TGTGCCAGCAGCCTCGGACCAGACTCCTACAATGAGCAGTTCTTC
-	TRBV19	16	TRBJ2-1	-	CASSIDQGSSYNEQFF	TGTGCCAGTAGTATAGATCAGGGTAGCTCCTACAATGAGCAGTTCTTC
-	TRBV3-1	15	TRBJ1-1	few	CASSPDGELNTEAFF	TGTGCCAGCAGCCCCGATGGGGAGCTGAACACTGAAGCTTTCTTT
-	TRBV7-2	16	TRBJ2-2	few	CASSSNSGFDTGELFF	TGTGCCAGCAGCTCGAACTCCGGGTTCGACACCGGGGAGCTGTTTTTT